The rows below give T cell receptor beta chains drawn from one sample of a study of T-cell reconstitution after alpha-beta-depleted transplantation in children. TCRdb re-analysed the PCR reads in MiXCR, keeping a single row per CDR3 protein. The sample includes some 80,000 distinct CDR3 sequences, over 15% seen only once; the top ten take 50% to 65%. Sequencing used PBMCs, mostly from graft donor cells, obtained 360 days after TCRalphabeta/CD19-depleted stem cell transplant. These receptors were collected from a male patient aged 2 to 9 who had a stem cell transplant for acute lymphoblastic leukemia, so the T cells may come from the graft donor. The CDR3 runs from the conserved cysteine through the conserved F or W.

v_gene	j_gene	CDR3aa
TRBV2	TRBJ2-7	CASSEKRVRRDEQYF
TRBV10-3	TRBJ2-2	CAISPRTSGGGELFF
TRBV4-2	TRBJ2-1	CASSTRAPHEQFF
TRBV11-1	TRBJ2-1	CASSLSQGIPYNEQFF
TRBV20-1	TRBJ2-5	CSARTSGMVRRYQETQYF
TRBV5-5	TRBJ2-3	CASSFSVRGTDTQYF
TRBV24-1	TRBJ2-6	CATSDSVGSGANVLTF
TRBV24-1	TRBJ2-3	CATSDLLGYTQYF
TRBV20-1	TRBJ2-7	CSAENRGGTYEQYF
TRBV7-9	TRBJ1-1	CSSSPGPGTEAFF
TRBV12-3/TRBV12-4	TRBJ2-5	CASSLGRILETQYF
TRBV5-1	TRBJ2-5	CASSLPGGQIETQYF
TRBV6-1	TRBJ1-1	CASSRYTNTEAFF
TRBV4-1	TRBJ2-4	CASSLDPPDRVRKNIQYF
TRBV12-3/TRBV12-4	TRBJ2-1	CASSRGLAGGGNEQFF
TRBV3-1	TRBJ2-1	CASSQDESLAGAAEQFF
TRBV7-9	TRBJ2-3	CASSRQGIPDTQYF
TRBV12-3/TRBV12-4	TRBJ1-4	CASSSGRANEKLFF
TRBV5-1	TRBJ2-1	CASSLPAGVYNEQFF
TRBV7-6	TRBJ2-1	CASSLWRESSYNEQFF
TRBV12-3/TRBV12-4	TRBJ2-3	CASSLLAGGFDTQYF
TRBV5-1	TRBJ2-7	CASSPRQGFSYEQYF
TRBV13	TRBJ2-5	CASSLKSSGIQETQYF
TRBV6-5	TRBJ2-7	CASSYQLAGEQYF
TRBV5-1	TRBJ2-5	CASSLWRENQETQYF
TRBV7-9	TRBJ2-7	CASSLTGGGREQYF
TRBV27	TRBJ1-1	CASSQSRILTEAFF
TRBV7-3	TRBJ1-1	CASSFNAGTKGWTEAFF
TRBV21-1	TRBJ2-1	CASIFHSGSSYNEQFF
TRBV12-3/TRBV12-4	TRBJ2-7	CASSQEAQPQYF
TRBV3-1	TRBJ2-7	CASSQDFGTTLYEQYF
TRBV7-9	TRBJ2-1	CASSTGTSGYNEQFF
TRBV11-2	TRBJ1-5	CASSLRGRGWNQPQHF
TRBV6-1	TRBJ2-7	CASSEIAGGSYEQYF
TRBV20-1	TRBJ2-7	CSAWEAYEQYF
TRBV11-2	TRBJ2-5	CASSLPPGSKETQYF
TRBV7-9	TRBJ2-1	CASTASSYNEQFF
TRBV5-1	TRBJ2-1	CASSPSVGTANEQFF
TRBV19	TRBJ2-1	CASSRLAGGNSYNEQFF
TRBV5-1	TRBJ2-1	CASSLQGESYNEQFF
TRBV5-1	TRBJ2-1	CASEPGLTNEQFF